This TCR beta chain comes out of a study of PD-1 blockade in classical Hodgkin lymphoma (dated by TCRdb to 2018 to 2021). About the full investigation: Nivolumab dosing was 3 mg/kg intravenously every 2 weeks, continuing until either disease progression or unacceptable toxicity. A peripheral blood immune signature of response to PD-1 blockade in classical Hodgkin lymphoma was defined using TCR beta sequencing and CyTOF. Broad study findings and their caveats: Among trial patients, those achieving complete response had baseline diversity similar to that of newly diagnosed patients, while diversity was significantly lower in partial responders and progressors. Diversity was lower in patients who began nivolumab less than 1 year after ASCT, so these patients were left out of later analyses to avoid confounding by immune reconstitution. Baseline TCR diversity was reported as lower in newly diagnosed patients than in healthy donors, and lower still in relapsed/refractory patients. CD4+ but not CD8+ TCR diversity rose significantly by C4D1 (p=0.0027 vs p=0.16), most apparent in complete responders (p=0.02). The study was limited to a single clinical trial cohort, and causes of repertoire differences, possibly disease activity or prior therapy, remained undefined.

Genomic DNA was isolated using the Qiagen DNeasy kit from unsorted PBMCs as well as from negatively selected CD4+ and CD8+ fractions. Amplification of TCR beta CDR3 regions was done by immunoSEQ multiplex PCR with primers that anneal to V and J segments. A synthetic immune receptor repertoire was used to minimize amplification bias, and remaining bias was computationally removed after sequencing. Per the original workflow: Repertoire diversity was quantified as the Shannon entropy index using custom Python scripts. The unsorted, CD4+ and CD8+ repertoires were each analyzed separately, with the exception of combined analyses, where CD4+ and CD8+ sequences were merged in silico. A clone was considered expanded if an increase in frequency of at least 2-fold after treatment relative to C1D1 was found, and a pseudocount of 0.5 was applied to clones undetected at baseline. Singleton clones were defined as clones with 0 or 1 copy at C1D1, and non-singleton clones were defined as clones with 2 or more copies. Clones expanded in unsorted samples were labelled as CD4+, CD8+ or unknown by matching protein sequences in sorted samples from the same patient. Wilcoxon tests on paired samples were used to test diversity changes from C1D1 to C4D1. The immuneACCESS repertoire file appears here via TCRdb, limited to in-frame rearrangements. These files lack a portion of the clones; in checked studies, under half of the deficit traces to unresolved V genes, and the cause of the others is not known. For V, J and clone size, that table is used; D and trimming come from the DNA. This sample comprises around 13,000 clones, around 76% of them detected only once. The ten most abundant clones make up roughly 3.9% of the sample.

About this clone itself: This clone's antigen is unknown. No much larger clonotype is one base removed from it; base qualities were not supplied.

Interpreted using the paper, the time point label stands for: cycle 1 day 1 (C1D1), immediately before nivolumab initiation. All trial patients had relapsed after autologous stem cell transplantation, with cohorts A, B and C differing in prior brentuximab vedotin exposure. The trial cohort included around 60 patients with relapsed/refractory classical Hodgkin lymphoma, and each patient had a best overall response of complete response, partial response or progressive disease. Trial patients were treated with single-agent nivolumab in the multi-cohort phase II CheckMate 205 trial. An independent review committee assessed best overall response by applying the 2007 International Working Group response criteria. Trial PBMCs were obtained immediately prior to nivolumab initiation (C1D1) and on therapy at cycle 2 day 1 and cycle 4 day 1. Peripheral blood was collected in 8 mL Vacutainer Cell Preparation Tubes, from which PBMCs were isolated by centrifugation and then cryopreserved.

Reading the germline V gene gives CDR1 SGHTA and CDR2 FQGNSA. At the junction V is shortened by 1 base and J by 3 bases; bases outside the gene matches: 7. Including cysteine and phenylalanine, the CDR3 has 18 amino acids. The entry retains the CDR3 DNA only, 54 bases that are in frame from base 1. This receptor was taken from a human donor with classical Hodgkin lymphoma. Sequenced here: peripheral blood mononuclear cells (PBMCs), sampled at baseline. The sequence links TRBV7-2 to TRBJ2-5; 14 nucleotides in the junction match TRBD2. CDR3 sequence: CASSLVRTSGGWKETQYF. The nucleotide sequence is TGTGCCAGCAGCTTAGTGAGGACTAGCGGGGGGTGGAAAGAGACCCAGTACTTC.